The 15 T cell receptor beta chains given below trace back to one sample, sequenced in a study of cytomegalovirus exposure and HLA in healthy donors. Primers included in the PCR were 60 Vbeta and 13 Jbeta primers. Repertoires were generated with immunoSEQ multiplex PCR, while TCRdb's copy carries only in-frame clones and drops some. The sample has about 180,000 clones, about 80% seen once. Sequenced input: PBMCs. The receptors were gathered from a woman younger than 45 in good health and CMV-seronegative.

This clone was recorded only once. This chain uses TRBV10-1 with TRBJ2-5, with 7 nucleotides matching TRBD2. Losses at the gene ends were 3 bases for V and 5 bases for J; bases not matched to a gene: 6. CDR3 size: 14 residues. Per the germline V gene, CDR1 is WNHNN and CDR2 is SYGVQD (reference sequence). Written as DNA, the CDR3 is TGCGCCAGCAGTGACCGAACTAGCGACGAGACCCAGTACTTC. Its protein product is CASSDRTSDETQYF.

This rearrangement joins TRBV5-1 to TRBJ2-1, with 15 bases identical to TRBD2. There are 18 residues in the CDR3. With V trimmed by 4 bases and J by 7 bases, 12 bases remained unmatched. The germline CDR1 and CDR2 sequences are SGHRS and YFSETQ. CDR3 amino acids: CASSLGLAGGRLGNEQFF. The CDR3 coding sequence is TGCGCCAGCAGCCTCGGACTAGCGGGGGGGCGGTTAGGAAATGAGCAGTTCTTC.

The rearrangement links TRBV4-3 to TRBJ2-3; tentatively, D is TRBD2 (5 bases). This CDR3 contains 13 residues. CDR1 and CDR2 (germline): LGHNA, YSLEER. V lost 4 bases, J lost 5 bases, and 10 bases lay in between. CDR3 sequence reads: CASSLGEVDTQYF. The CDR3 region has the DNA TGCGCCAGCAGCCTCGGGGAAGTAGATACGCAGTATTTT.

This sequence joins TRBV29-1 and TRBJ2-5, with 9 bases lining up with TRBD2. The CDR3 loop spans 14 amino acids. J lost 5 bases, V lost 4 bases, and 8 bases had no gene match. Germline loops: CDR1 SQVTM, CDR2 ANQGSEA. The CDR3 coding sequence is TGCAGCGTTGGACCTAGCGGGGCAGGGGAGACCCAGTACTTC. Encoded protein: CSVGPSGAGETQYF.

This clone was recorded a few times. The gene calls are TRBV30 and TRBJ2-7, with D perhaps TRBD2 (7 bases). The V gene lost 0 bases and the J gene lost 0 bases, with 12 bases spanning the gap. Germline CDR1 reads GTSNPN; CDR2 reads SVGIG (reference sequence). The CDR3 runs 15 residues. CDR3 nucleotide sequence: TGTGCCTGGAGTGTAGAGGGGGGGAGCTCCTACGAGCAGTACTTC. Residues: CAWSVEGGSSYEQYF.

V and J are TRBV7-8 and TRBJ1-2; 8 bases are a match to TRBD1. V shed 5 bases and J 7 bases; nucleotides not matched to a gene: 9. CDR1 SGHVS and CDR2 FQNEAQ come from the germline V gene. The CDR3 sequence is 14 residues long. Here the CDR3 reads CASSIGQGSVGYTF. The CDR3 DNA is TGTGCCAGCAGCATTGGACAGGGCTCCGTTGGCTACACCTTC.

V is TRBV5-1 and J is TRBJ1-3, with TRBD1 as a possible D gene (5 bases). The germline gives CDR1 SGHRS, CDR2 YFSETQ. Trimming removed 3 bases from V and 0 bases from J, with 7 bases in between. CDR3 length: 14 residues. The CDR3 bases are TGCGCCAGCAGCTCCGACAGCTCTGGAAACACCATATATTTT. Its translation is CASSSDSSGNTIYF.

V gene TRBV4-1 combines with J gene TRBJ1-3, with 7 positions matching TRBD1. The germline CDR1 and CDR2 sequences are MGHRA and YSYEKL. The V gene end was trimmed by 3 bases and the J gene end by 2 bases; junction bases not matched to a gene: 4. The CDR3 extends over 15 amino acids. The CDR3 is CASSQGTGAGNTIYF. In DNA, the CDR3 is TGCGCCAGCAGCCAGGGTACAGGGGCTGGAAACACCATATATTTT.

This chain connects TRBV5-6 to TRBJ1-2; D is ambiguous. CDR3 size: 14 residues. The V end lost 0 bases, the J end lost 1 base, and 7 bases lay between the germline ends. Germline CDR1 is SGHDT and CDR2 is YYEEEE. The CDR3 DNA sequence: TGTGCCAGCAGCTTGGGGCGGATTAACTATGGCTACACCTTC. As protein: CASSLGRINYGYTF.

J is TRBJ2-3 and V is TRBV11-2; 7 nucleotides agree with TRBD2. CDR1 SGHAT and CDR2 FQNNGV come from the germline V gene. The V and J ends lost 5 bases and 2 bases, in that order; junction bases with no gene match: 10. There are 16 residues in the CDR3. The CDR3 reads CASSPGLRGDTDTQYF. The CDR3 bases are TGTGCCAGCAGCCCAGGCTTACGGGGGGACACAGATACGCAGTATTTT. Full variable domain (remainder filled in from reference TRBV11-2 and TRBJ2-3): EAGVAQSPRYKIIEKRQSVAFWCNPISGHATLYWYQQILGQGPKLLIQFQNNGVVDDSQLPKDRFSAERLKGVDSTLKIQPAKLEDSAVYLCASSPGLRGDTDTQYFGPGTRLTVL.

The V call is TRBV7-9, the J call TRBJ1-4, with 7 positions matching TRBD1. Germline CDR1 is SEHNR and CDR2 is FQNEAQ (reference sequence). The CDR3 length is 15 residues. The ends lost 5 bases at V and 8 bases at J; junction bases unmatched: 11. The CDR3 here is CASSVPGQIQEKLFF. For the CDR3, the DNA is TGTGCCAGCAGCGTGCCGGGACAGATTCAAGAAAAACTGTTTTTT.

The genes are TRBV5-1 and TRBJ2-7; D possibly corresponds to TRBD1 (5 bases). The CDR3 extends over 13 amino acids. Germline loops: CDR1 SGHRS, CDR2 YFSETQ. V was shortened by 4 bases and J by 0 bases, with 8 bases between the two germline ends. CDR3 DNA: TGCGCCAGCAGCCCAGGGTTCTCCTACGAGCAGTACTTC. Translating gives CASSPGFSYEQYF.

The table lists this clone with a few counts. The chain uses TRBV19 and TRBJ1-2, with a weak D call TRBD1 (6 bases). There are 14 residues in the CDR3. Trimming left V 4 bases short and J 8 bases short, with 17 bases between. CDR1 and CDR2 from the germline V gene are LNHDA and SQIVND (reference sequence). CDR3 DNA: TGTGCCAGTAGTACCTCAGGGGACATAGGGGGCTACACCTTC. Protein sequence: CASSTSGDIGGYTF.

The genes are TRBV9 and TRBJ2-3; 7 positions match TRBD2. The length of the CDR3 is 17 residues. CDR1 and CDR2 from the germline V gene are SGDLS and YYNGEE. The trim removed 0 bases at V and 6 bases at J, leaving 13 bases unmatched. The DNA for the CDR3 is TGTGCCAGCAGCGTAGTTGGTCTAGCGGTCGTCGGTGATACGCAGTATTTT. This sequence encodes CASSVVGLAVVGDTQYF.

The V and J genes are TRBV15 and TRBJ1-5; 7 bases map to TRBD1. CDR1 and CDR2 (germline): LNHNV, YYDKDF (reference sequence). The length of the CDR3 is 14 residues. The trim removed 3 bases at V and 7 bases at J, leaving 6 bases unmatched. The CDR3 DNA sequence: TGTGCCACCAGCAGGGAACAGGGGTGGCAGCCCCAGCATTTT. Translated, it gives CATSREQGWQPQHF.